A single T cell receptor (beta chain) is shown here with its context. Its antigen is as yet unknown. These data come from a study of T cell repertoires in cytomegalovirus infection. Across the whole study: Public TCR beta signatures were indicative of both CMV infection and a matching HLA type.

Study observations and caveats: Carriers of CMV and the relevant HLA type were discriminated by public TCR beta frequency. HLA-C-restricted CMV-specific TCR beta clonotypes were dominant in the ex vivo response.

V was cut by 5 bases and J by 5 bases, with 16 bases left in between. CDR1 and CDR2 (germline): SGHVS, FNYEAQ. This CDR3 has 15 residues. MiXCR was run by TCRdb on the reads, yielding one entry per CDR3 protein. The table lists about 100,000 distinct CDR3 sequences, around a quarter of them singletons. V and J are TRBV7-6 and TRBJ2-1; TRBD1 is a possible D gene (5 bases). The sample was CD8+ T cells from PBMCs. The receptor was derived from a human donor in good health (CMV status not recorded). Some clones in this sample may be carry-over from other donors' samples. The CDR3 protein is CASSPGRNIHNEQFF. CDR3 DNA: TGTGCCAGCAGCCCAGGGCGGAACATACACAATGAGCAGTTCTTC.